This T cell receptor beta chain was sequenced for a study of T cells after yellow fever vaccination. By 5'RACE template switching, TCR cDNA was produced, with a universal primer site and UMIs added in the process. MiXCR, run by TCRdb on the 5' RACE reads, gives a single entry per CDR3 protein. Of some 350,000 distinct CDR3 sequences listed, about 6% are singletons. This clonotype was detected many times. This sequence was found in a man between 25 and 39 years old who received the YFV17D yellow fever vaccine. The specimen was PBMCs, collected 5 days after the yellow fever booster vaccination.

This chain's CDR3 is CASSPAWETQYF. The CDR3 DNA is TGTGCCAGCAGCCCAGCCTGGGAGACCCAGTACTTC. The chain joins TRBV3-1 to TRBJ2-5; D is unclear. CDR1 and CDR2 from the germline V gene are LGHDT and YNNKEL (reference sequence). V was trimmed by 4 bases and J by 5 bases, leaving 8 bases between them. This CDR3 is built from 12 residues.